This T cell receptor beta chain was sequenced during a study of metastatic and nonmetastatic thyroid tumors. Findings of the study overall: TCR beta diversity was reportedly significantly higher in malignant thyroid tumors than benign nodules, in blood and tumor.

Germline V gene data show CDR1 as SGHTA and CDR2 as FQGNSA. The CDR3 has 15 amino acids. Trimming shortened V by 3 bases and J by 10 bases, and 21 bases separated the two germline ends. A word on this clone: Its cognate antigen is unknown.

TCRdb ran MiXCR on the PCR reads. The table lists about 24,000 clones, more than 20% of them singletons. Thyroid surgery took place with no prior treatment in any patient. Sample: blood. The V gene is TRBV7-2, the J gene TRBJ1-1, with D unresolved. The TCR was taken from a female donor with papillary thyroid cancer or a benign thyroid nodule (not recorded which). Some clones in this sample may be carry-over from other donors' samples. CDR3: CASSFGSTDRGGAFF. The CDR3 nucleotides are TGTGCCAGCAGCTTCGGGTCTACGGACCGCGGTGGAGCTTTCTTT.